The source of this T cell receptor (beta chain) is a study of T cells in Graves' hyperthyroidism and ophthalmopathy (dated by TCRdb to about 2019). Regarding the complete study: Peripheral blood samples were taken at initial diagnosis, before any treatment was given. To identify TCR V-J signatures that set the groups apart, the researchers used a discovery cohort of about a hundred patients, made up of some 41 with Graves' ophthalmopathy and some 56 with stable Graves' hyperthyroidism. Prospective prediction of ophthalmopathy was tested in an independent validation cohort of some 19 hyperthyroidism patients and 17 patients who later progressed to ophthalmopathy. The 100 discovery patients were randomly split 7:3 into training and test sets. The study also compared thyroid tissue and blood T-cell repertoires from about six Graves' hyperthyroidism patients. Once sampling was done, hyperthyroidism patients were given methimazole at a starting dose of 30 mg daily, whereas ophthalmopathy patients were given high-dose intravenous methylprednisolone. According to the paper, TCR Vbeta CDR3 sequencing was carried out on 135 peripheral blood samples, which came from under 50 ophthalmopathy, under 80 hyperthyroidism and approximately 17 progressor patients. Study-level results and caveats: In validation, the model predicted progression to ophthalmopathy with 65% to 71% sensitivity and around 72% specificity, a median of about 6 months before onset. No statistical method was used to set the sample size in advance, and investigators knew the group allocation. A 13 V-J signature model separated ophthalmopathy from stable hyperthyroidism, with around 90% sensitivity and 81% to 82% specificity in cross-validation and 80%/75% in testing. Blood samples also contained most of the expanded thyroid clonotypes (frequency above 0.001), which suggests that blood repertoires may reflect thyroid immune responses.

The TCR beta CDR3 regions were amplified from the RNA transcripts. A first-round RT-PCR of the TCR CDR3 used the HTBI primer set with the Qiagen OneStep RT-PCR kit. The libraries were constructed in a second round of multiplex PCR and then size-selected and purified. Libraries were sequenced paired-end with 100 bp reads on an Illumina HiSeq2000. The source study handled its data this way. SOAPnuke was used to process the raw data, with reads discarded if the reads contained adapters or uncalled bases, had a mean Phred below 15, or lacked an exact constant-primer or identifier match. High-quality paired reads were merged using COPE v1.2.5, and each unique nucleotide sequence was defined as a clonotype. MiTCR v1.1 was used to align clonotypes to the IMGT TRBV, TRBD and TRBJ reference segments. Only V-J combinations with frequency above 0.0001, covering approximately 99% of repertoires, were analysed. The TCS score was defined as F50 (clonal expansion) divided by E x V (chaos), with BLOSUM62-based TCRdist calculated between CDR3 peptides within each V-J. Welch's t-statistics and random forest reduced just over 500 V-J features to about 12, which were used in a naive Bayes classifier (R e1071). The public reads were reanalyzed by TCRdb: fastp trimming at Q25, MiXCR alignment, in-frame beta chains only. Each CDR3 protein gets just one entry, which takes the most common genes and DNA from the rows behind it. Clone size and V and J calls follow TCRdb, not the original study. The sample table lists roughly 380,000 distinct CDR3 sequences, around 13% of them with a count of one. Together, the top ten hold about 10% of the sample.

V sheds 5 bases and J sheds 9 bases, leaving 14 bases between their ends. CDR1 and CDR2 were assigned from the germline V gene as SGHTA and FQGNSA. Spanning cysteine to phenylalanine, the CDR3 consists of 13 amino acids. Only CDR3 DNA remains: 39 bases, in frame from the first base. This clonotype was seen at least ten times. Its antigen has not been determined. There are no base qualities to consult, and no much larger clone falls within one base. A patient counted as having stable Graves' hyperthyroidism if no progression to ophthalmopathy occurred over 18 months of follow-up. Hyperthyroidism patients were newly diagnosed, had a disease duration of under 2 months, and were aged 18 to 65 years. Exclusion was applied to patients with uncontrolled infections, other autoimmune diseases, pregnancy or lactation. Clinical symptoms, serum thyroxine and TRAb, thyroid ultrasound, and orbital computed tomography formed the basis for the diagnoses. PBMCs were isolated from more than 9 ml of fresh peripheral blood by Ficoll-Paque density gradient centrifugation. Total RNA was extracted using Trizol reagent, and RNA quality was assessed on an Agilent 2100 Bioanalyzer.

Sequenced sample: blood. The clonotype was recovered from a woman aged 60-70 years with Graves' hyperthyroidism. The chain employs TRBV7-2 and TRBJ2-4; the D gene is unclear. The CDR3 amino acid sequence is: CASSPDRVGIQYF. In nucleotides, the sequence is TGTGCCAGCAGCCCCGACCGGGTTGGCATTCAGTACTTC.